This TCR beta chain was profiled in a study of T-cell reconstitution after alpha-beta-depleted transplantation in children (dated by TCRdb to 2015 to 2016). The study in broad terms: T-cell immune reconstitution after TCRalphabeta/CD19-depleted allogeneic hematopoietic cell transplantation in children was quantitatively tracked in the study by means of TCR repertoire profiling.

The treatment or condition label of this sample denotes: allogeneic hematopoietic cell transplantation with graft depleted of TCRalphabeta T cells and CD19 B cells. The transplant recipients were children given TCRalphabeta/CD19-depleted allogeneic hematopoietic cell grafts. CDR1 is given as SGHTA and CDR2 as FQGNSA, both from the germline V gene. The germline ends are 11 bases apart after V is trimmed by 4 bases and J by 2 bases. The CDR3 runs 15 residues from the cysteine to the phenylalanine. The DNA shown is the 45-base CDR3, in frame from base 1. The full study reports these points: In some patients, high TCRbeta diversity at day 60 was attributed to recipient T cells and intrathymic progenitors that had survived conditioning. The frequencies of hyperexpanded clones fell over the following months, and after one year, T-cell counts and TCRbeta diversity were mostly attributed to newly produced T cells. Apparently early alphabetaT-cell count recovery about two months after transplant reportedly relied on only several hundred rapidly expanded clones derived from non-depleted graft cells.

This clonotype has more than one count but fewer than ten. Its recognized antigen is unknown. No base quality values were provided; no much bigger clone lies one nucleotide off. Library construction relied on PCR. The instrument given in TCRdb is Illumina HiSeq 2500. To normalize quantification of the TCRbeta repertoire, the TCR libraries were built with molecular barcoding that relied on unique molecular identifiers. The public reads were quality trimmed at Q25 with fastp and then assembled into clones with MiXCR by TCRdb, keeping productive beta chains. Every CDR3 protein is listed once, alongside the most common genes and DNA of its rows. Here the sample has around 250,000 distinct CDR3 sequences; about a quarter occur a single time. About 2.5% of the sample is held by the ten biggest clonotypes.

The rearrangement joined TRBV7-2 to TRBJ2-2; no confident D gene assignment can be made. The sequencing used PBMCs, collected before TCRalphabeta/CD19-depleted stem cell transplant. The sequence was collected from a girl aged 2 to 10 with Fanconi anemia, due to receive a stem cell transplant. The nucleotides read TGTGCCAGCAGCTCCCTGGGCCCAAACACCGGGGAGCTGTTTTTT. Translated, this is CASSSLGPNTGELFF.